A selection of T cell receptor beta chains follows, all from one sample in a study of blood T cells in healthy people across ages. MiXCR, run by TCRdb on the 5' RACE reads, gives a single entry per CDR3 protein. The sample records about 1.6 million distinct CDR3 sequences, roughly 32% being singletons. Material for sequencing was blood. The source of these receptors is a woman in her thirties in good health. Both conserved end residues are part of each CDR3. A D gene is named only where the DNA matches it firmly. Clone size is not always given. Where it is, it says once, few, many or a class for expanded clones.

TRBJ2-1 few . TRBV13 CASSPTNYNEQFF TGTGCCAGCAGCCCCACCAACTACAATGAGCAGTTCTTC
TRBJ2-1 . TRBD2 TRBV5-1 CASSLVLAGGRSYNEQFF TGCGCCAGCAGCTTGGTACTAGCGGGAGGTAGGTCCTACAATGAGCAGTTCTTC
TRBJ2-7 few . TRBV28 CASSLSLGSPYEQYF TGTGCCAGCAGTTTAAGTCTAGGGTCCCCCTACGAGCAGTACTTC
TRBJ1-2 . . TRBV6-5 CASSYSLRGSYGYTF TGTGCCAGCAGTTACTCCCTAAGGGGGTCCTATGGCTACACCTTC
TRBJ2-3 . . TRBV6-1 CASREWRSADTQYF TGTGCCAGCAGGGAGTGGAGGAGTGCAGATACGCAGTATTTT
TRBJ2-1 once TRBD2 TRBV11-2 CASRGLAGASSSYNEQFF TGTGCCTCACGGGGACTAGCGGGGGCCTCGAGCTCCTACAATGAGCAGTTCTTC
TRBJ2-1 . TRBD2 TRBV7-8 CASSYPSGTLSDEQFF TGTGCCAGCAGCTATCCTAGCGGGACGTTATCCGATGAGCAGTTCTTC
TRBJ1-2 . . TRBV18 CASSPPTGVIGYTF TGTGCCAGCTCACCACCGACAGGAGTTATAGGCTACACCTTC
TRBJ2-3 . TRBD2 TRBV20-1 CSARVRTRGAPDTQYF TGCAGTGCTAGAGTTAGGACTAGAGGGGCCCCCGATACGCAGTATTTT
TRBJ2-7 few TRBD1 TRBV5-1 CASSLAAGGRYEQYF TGCGCCAGCAGCTTGGCGGCAGGGGGCCGGTACGAGCAGTACTTC
TRBJ2-1 . . TRBV5-1 CASSPVRDADEQFF TGCGCCAGCAGCCCCGTAAGGGATGCCGATGAGCAGTTCTTC
TRBJ1-4 . . TRBV5-6 CASSLSDQDEKLFF TGTGCCAGCAGCTTGAGCGACCAAGATGAAAAACTGTTTTTT
TRBJ2-7 many TRBD2 TRBV4-2 CASSRSTSGASYEQYF TGTGCCAGCAGCCGCTCCACTAGCGGGGCAAGCTACGAGCAGTACTTC
TRBJ2-7 few . TRBV6-2/TRBV6-3 CASSYPFRLEVHEQYF TGTGCCAGCAGTTACCCCTTCCGGCTAGAAGTCCACGAGCAGTACTTC
TRBJ2-3 once . TRBV15 CATSRDGGPGTDTQYF TGTGCCACCAGCAGAGATGGGGGGCCTGGCACAGATACGCAGTATTTT
TRBJ1-2 few . TRBV10-3 CAIEDGAHYGYTF TGTGCCATCGAGGATGGGGCACACTATGGCTACACCTTC
TRBJ2-1 . TRBD2 TRBV29-1 CSVAGISGRSSYNEQFF TGCAGCGTGGCCGGGATTAGCGGGAGGAGCTCCTACAATGAGCAGTTCTTC
TRBJ2-5 few TRBD2 TRBV20-1 CSAHPLAGEETQYF TGCAGTGCACATCCACTAGCGGGGGAAGAGACCCAGTACTTC
TRBJ2-1 many . TRBV10-3 CAISESTREQFF TGTGCCATCAGTGAGTCGACACGAGAGCAGTTCTTC
TRBJ2-7 many . TRBV29-1 CSVETAVSYEQYF TGCAGCGTTGAGACAGCCGTCTCCTACGAGCAGTACTTC
TRBJ1-1 . . TRBV12-3/TRBV12-4 CASRNDIAWEAFF TGTGCCAGCAGGAATGACATCGCCTGGGAAGCTTTCTTT
TRBJ2-1 few . TRBV5-1 CASSFEGDSYNEQFF TGCGCCAGCAGCTTCGAGGGTGACTCCTACAATGAGCAGTTCTTC
TRBJ1-2 few . TRBV7-2 CASSLVLGNYGYTF TGTGCCAGCAGCTTAGTTCTCGGGAACTATGGCTACACCTTC
TRBJ2-1 . TRBD2 TRBV2 CARGPGAGVRNEQFF TGTGCCCGCGGCCCCGGGGCGGGGGTTAGGAATGAGCAGTTCTTC
TRBJ2-1 . TRBD2 TRBV3-1 CASSQERSSGRYSEQFF TGTGCCAGCAGCCAAGAAAGGTCCAGCGGGAGGTACAGTGAGCAGTTCTTC
TRBJ2-1 few TRBD2 TRBV7-3 CASSLISGTAYNEQFF TGTGCCAGCAGCCTGATTAGCGGGACCGCCTACAATGAGCAGTTCTTC
TRBJ2-1 . . TRBV7-8 CASSSTGTHSAQFF TGTGCCAGCAGCTCTACCGGGACCCACTCCGCCCAGTTCTTC
TRBJ2-3 few . TRBV20-1 CSARDNPSIGTDTQYF TGCAGTGCTAGAGATAACCCCAGCATAGGGACAGATACGCAGTATTTT
TRBJ2-1 few . TRBV7-2 CASSLKRGRDFVDEQFF TGTGCCAGCAGCTTAAAGAGGGGGCGGGATTTTGTGGATGAGCAGTTCTTC
TRBJ2-7 once TRBD2 TRBV4-1 CASSQEGGGEEQYF TGCGCCAGCAGCCAAGAGGGCGGGGGGGAGGAGCAGTACTTC
TRBJ1-4 . . TRBV5-1 CASSFEPVSTNEKLFF TGCGCCAGCAGCTTCGAACCAGTATCAACTAATGAAAAACTGTTTTTT
TRBJ2-6 . TRBD2 TRBV30 CAWSASSGSLGANVLTF TGTGCCTGGAGCGCTTCTAGCGGGAGTCTTGGGGCCAACGTCCTGACTTTC
TRBJ2-2 . TRBD2 TRBV7-3 CASSSGVAGGFPGELFF TGTGCCAGCAGCTCTGGTGTAGCGGGGGGTTTCCCCGGGGAGCTGTTTTTT
TRBJ1-2 . . TRBV30 CAWDGRTYGYTF TGTGCCTGGGACGGCAGAACTTATGGCTACACCTTC
TRBJ2-7 few . TRBV12-3/TRBV12-4 CASSSRLSGPYEQYF TGTGCCAGCAGTTCTAGACTTTCCGGCCCCTACGAGCAGTACTTC
TRBJ2-7 . . TRBV5-5 CASSLGGHTTYEQYF TGTGCCAGCAGCTTGGGTGGACACACTACCTACGAGCAGTACTTC
TRBJ2-1 . . TRBV11-1 CASSLESGGGSEQFF TGTGCCAGCAGCTTAGAATCTGGAGGGGGCAGTGAGCAGTTCTTC
TRBJ1-2 few TRBD1 TRBV12-3/TRBV12-4 CASRRDRGIYGYTF TGTGCCAGCAGACGCGACAGGGGCATCTATGGCTACACCTTC
TRBJ2-7 few TRBD1 TRBV4-1 CASSVTGTALYEQYF TGCGCCAGCAGCGTAACCGGGACAGCGCTTTACGAGCAGTACTTC
TRBJ2-5 . . TRBV20-1 CSARAGGNSVETQYF TGCAGTGCTAGGGCGGGCGGGAATAGCGTCGAGACCCAGTACTTC
TRBJ2-1 few . TRBV20-1 CSARAPSYNEQFF TGCAGTGCTAGAGCTCCCTCCTACAATGAGCAGTTCTTC